Shown below are 3 T cell receptor beta chains from a single sample sequenced in a study of neurological immune-mediated disorders. One entry per CDR3 protein results from TCRdb running MiXCR on the 5' RACE reads. The sample lists 53,000 or so distinct CDR3 sequences; roughly an eighth were seen once. The sample was PBMCs. These receptors all come from a woman aged 60 to 75 with HTLV-1-associated myelopathy (HAM/TSP).

This clonotype occurred many times. The rearrangement links TRBV29-1 to TRBJ1-1; D gene unclear. Per germline, CDR1 SQVTM and CDR2 ANQGSEA. V lost 8 bases to trimming and J lost 4 bases, with 17 bases between them. The CDR3 consists of 13 residues. CDR3 region: CSTVNLGTTEAFF. DNA for the CDR3: TGCAGCACCGTTAATTTGGGAACCACTGAAGCTTTCTTT.

At least ten counts were recorded for this clonotype. V gene TRBV5-1 combines with J gene TRBJ1-5; D is unclear. V shed 4 bases and J shed 2 bases, with 7 bases lying between them. The CDR3 has 13 amino acids. The germline V gene encodes CDR1 SGHRS and CDR2 YFSETQ. The CDR3 DNA reads TGCGCCAGCAGCGACTTAGGCAATCAGCCCCAGCATTTT. Amino acid sequence: CASSDLGNQPQHF.

The chain is built from TRBV2 and TRBJ2-1; D is tentatively TRBD1 or TRBD2 (5 bases each). Trimming removed 4 bases at V and 7 bases at J, with 14 bases between. Germline CDR1 reads SNHLY; CDR2 reads FYNNEI. The CDR3 has 14 residues. DNA for the CDR3: TGTGCCAGCAGTGGAGGGAGAGGGGTAAATGAGCAGTTCTTC. Translation gives CASSGGRGVNEQFF.